The 24 T cell receptor beta chains presented below share a single source sample, sequenced in a study of blood T cell repertoires in COVID-19. TCRdb keeps only in-frame clones here, not all; method: immunoSEQ multiplex PCR. This table has roughly 200,000 clones, around four fifths appearing once. The sequenced sample consisted of peripheral blood. These receptors all come from a woman aged 40 to 49 with COVID-19, enrolled during active disease.

The chain joins TRBV6-6 to TRBJ1-2; a weak D match, TRBD1 (5 bases). Looked up from germline, CDR1 is MNHNY and CDR2 is SVGAGI (reference sequence). CDR3 length: 12 amino acids. Trimming stripped 4 bases from V and 5 bases from J, with 8 bases between. CDR3 amino acids: CASSSGTYGYTF. The CDR3 bases are TGTGCCAGCAGTTCCGGGACTTATGGCTACACCTTC.

The V call is TRBV6-5, the J call TRBJ1-2, with D possibly TRBD1 on 5 matching bases. Germline CDR1 and CDR2: MNHEY and SVGAGI. This CDR3 is built from 13 residues. V was cut by 6 bases and J by 4 bases, with 12 bases left in between. In DNA form, the CDR3 reads TGTGCCAGCAGGAAAGGGGCCGCCTATGGCTACACCTTC. Protein sequence: CASRKGAAYGYTF.

The J gene is TRBJ1-5, the V gene TRBV7-2, with TRBD1 as a possible D gene (5 bases). V dropped 5 bases and J dropped 7 bases, with 15 bases sitting between them. The CDR3 contains 14 residues. Germline loops: CDR1 SGHTA, CDR2 FQGNSA. CDR3 region: CASSAGRGNQPQHF. The CDR3 bases are TGTGCCAGCAGCGCCGGTCGGGGGAACCAGCCCCAGCATTTT.

This clone was picked up many times. The rearrangement links TRBV4-2 to TRBJ1-4; 10 bases are shared with TRBD1. This CDR3 has 18 residues. Germline CDR1 LGHNA, CDR2 YNFKEQ. The V and J ends lost 6 bases and 3 bases, in that order; junction bases with no gene match: 13. The CDR3 protein is CASSHGGQGRVANEKLFF. The DNA for the CDR3 is TGTGCCAGCAGTCACGGGGGACAGGGGAGGGTGGCTAATGAAAAACTGTTTTTT.

The count of this clone is one. The rearrangement joins TRBV5-6 to TRBJ1-4; D call uncertain. Trimming removed 3 bases at V and 0 bases at J, with 12 bases between. The CDR3 sequence is 16 residues long. Germline CDR1 SGHDT, CDR2 YYEEEE. The CDR3 spells CASSSPPGSTNEKLFF. The CDR3 region has the DNA TGTGCCAGCAGCTCCCCCCCCGGGTCAACTAATGAAAAACTGTTTTTT.

J is TRBJ1-4 and V is TRBV19; D not resolved. CDR1 and CDR2 from the germline V gene are LNHDA and SQIVND (reference sequence). This CDR3 has 12 residues. Trimming left V 1 base short and J 8 bases short, with 5 bases between. The DNA for the CDR3 is TGTGCCAGTAGTATAGGGGCGGAAAAACTGTTTTTT. Its translation is CASSIGAEKLFF.

V usage is TRBV3-1 (or the pseudogene TRBV3-2) and J usage is TRBJ2-3, with 8 bases identical to TRBD2. From germline, CDR1 is LGHDT and CDR2 YNNKEL (reference sequence). The CDR3 is 16 amino acids. V was pared by 4 bases and J by 5 bases, with 11 bases of the junction left unmatched. CDR3 sequence reads: CASSPWDAGGVDTQYF. The CDR3 region has the DNA TGTGCCAGCAGCCCGTGGGACGCGGGGGGCGTAGATACGCAGTATTTT.

The gene calls are TRBV2 and TRBJ2-2; possible D gene TRBD2, 6 bases. The germline V and J ends were trimmed by 1 base and 5 bases, with 8 bases remaining between them. The CDR3 length is 14 residues. Per germline, CDR1 SNHLY and CDR2 FYNNEI. This CDR3 is CASSEERGTGELFF. The CDR3 DNA reads TGTGCCAGCAGTGAAGAACGGGGGACCGGGGAGCTGTTTTTT.

This sequence joins TRBV5-6 and TRBJ2-5; 8 nucleotides match TRBD1. Trimming removed 3 bases from V and 2 bases from J; junction bases left unmatched: 0. Germline assignment: CDR1 SGHDT and CDR2 YYEEEE. CDR3 length equals 13 residues. CDR3 in amino acids: CASSWDRQETQYF. The CDR3 coding sequence is TGTGCCAGCAGCTGGGACAGGCAAGAGACCCAGTACTTC.

The V and J genes are TRBV7-2 and TRBJ1-2; 9 nucleotides agree with TRBD1. Germline V gene sequence: CDR1 SGHTA, CDR2 FQGNSA. V lost 0 bases to trimming and J lost 6 bases; unmatched junction nucleotides: 2. The CDR3 extends over 14 amino acids. This CDR3 is CASSLARTGDGYTF. The CDR3, as DNA: TGTGCCAGCAGCTTAGCAAGGACAGGGGATGGCTACACCTTC.

This sequence joins TRBV2 and TRBJ1-1; D is perhaps TRBD1 (6 bases). With 2 bases removed from V and 4 bases from J, the gap between germline ends came to 11 bases. The CDR3 loop spans 14 amino acids. CDR1 SNHLY and CDR2 FYNNEI come from the germline V gene. This chain's CDR3 is CASSELQGGTEAFF. CDR3 nucleotide sequence: TGTGCCAGCAGTGAATTACAGGGCGGCACTGAAGCTTTCTTT.

This clone was recorded a few times. This rearrangement joins TRBV5-1 to TRBJ2-1, with TRBD1 matching over 11 bases. V was pared by 4 bases and J by 14 bases, with 5 bases of the junction left unmatched. The CDR3 loop spans 12 amino acids. CDR1 SGHRS and CDR2 YFSETQ come from the germline V gene. The CDR3 protein is CASSRDRGDEFF. The DNA of the CDR3 is TGCGCCAGCAGCCGGGACAGGGGGGATGAGTTCTTC.

This clone was recorded once. The J gene is TRBJ2-4, the V gene TRBV27; D is perhaps TRBD2 (5 bases). The ends were cut back, 2 bases at V and 8 bases at J, with 10 bases in the middle. Per germline, CDR1 MNHEY and CDR2 SMNVEV (reference sequence). CDR3 length equals 13 residues. The CDR3 loop reads CASSLGGGDIQYF. The CDR3 bases are TGTGCCAGCAGTTTAGGCGGAGGAGACATTCAGTACTTC.

This rearrangement joins TRBV2 to TRBJ1-2; the D is unclear. Trimming took off 6 bases at V and 7 bases at J, with 9 bases between the two ends. There are 11 residues in the CDR3. Germline values: CDR1 SNHLY, CDR2 FYNNEI. DNA for the CDR3: TGTGCCAGCAGATCGACGGGTGGCTACACCTTC. Translation: CASRSTGGYTF.

This clone was observed once. The genes are TRBV5-4 and TRBJ1-2; 9 bases fit TRBD1. The CDR3 sequence is 15 residues long. CDR1 and CDR2 from the germline V gene are SGHNT and YYREEE (reference sequence). J gave up 4 bases and V 4 bases, and 8 bases lay outside the gene matches. CDR3 nucleotides: TGTGCCAGCAGCCTTACAGGGGGCCGGATCTATGGCTACACCTTC. Its translation: CASSLTGGRIYGYTF.

The chain links TRBV23-1 to TRBJ2-7, with TRBD1 identical over 10 bases. TRBV23-1 is an ORF, with its function uncertain. V dropped 2 bases and J dropped 11; count of bases not matched to a gene: 12. This CDR3 spans 15 amino acids. In DNA form, the CDR3 reads TGCGCCAGCAGTCAACGTGAGACAGGGGGCGATGGGAAGTACTTC. It encodes CASSQRETGGDGKYF.

The rearrangement joins TRBV24-1 to TRBJ2-1, with 7 bases lining up with TRBD2. V gave up 4 bases and J gave up 3 bases; unmatched junction bases: 2. The germline V gene has CDR1 KGHDR and CDR2 SFDVKD. CDR3 length: 14 amino acids. This chain's CDR3 is CATSDLADYNEQFF. Here the CDR3 DNA reads TGTGCCACCAGTGACCTAGCGGACTACAATGAGCAGTTCTTC.

The CDR3 is CASSPTGTRYEQYF. In DNA form, the CDR3 reads TGTGCCAGCAGCCCTACCGGGACACGCTACGAGCAGTACTTC. The genes are TRBV14 and TRBJ2-7; possibly TRBD1 for D (6 bases). Germline CDR1 SGHDN, CDR2 FVKESK. Trimming pared 4 bases from V and 3 bases from J, leaving 13 bases between. The CDR3 sequence is 14 residues long.

The chain couples TRBV11-2 to TRBJ2-3; 7 positions match TRBD2. V gave up 3 bases and J gave up 2 bases; unmatched junction bases: 11. The CDR3 has 17 residues. Germline V gene sequence: CDR1 SGHAT, CDR2 FQNNGV. CDR3: CASSFRGGTPYTDTQYF. The CDR3 bases are TGTGCCAGCAGCTTCCGCGGGGGAACACCCTACACAGATACGCAGTATTTT.

V is TRBV14 and J is TRBJ1-2; possibly TRBD1 for D (6 bases). CDR1 is SGHDN and CDR2 is FVKESK in the germline V gene. The CDR3 is made up of 12 amino acids. V lost 4 bases to trimming and J lost 6 bases, with 9 bases between them. CDR3 protein: CASSLRQDGYTF. CDR3 coding DNA: TGTGCCAGCAGCCTCCGACAGGATGGCTACACCTTC.

V usage is TRBV15 and J usage is TRBJ2-7; D is uncertain. This CDR3 is built from 12 residues. Germline values: CDR1 LNHNV, CDR2 YYDKDF (reference sequence). With 3 bases removed from V and 4 bases from J, the gap between germline ends came to 7 bases. CDR3 DNA: TGTGCCACCAGCAGCGGTAGTTACGAGCAGTACTTC. It translates to CATSSGSYEQYF.

V usage is TRBV6-5 and J usage is TRBJ1-6, with TRBD1 matching over 8 bases. CDR3 length equals 14 residues. Trimming removed 6 bases from V and 9 bases from J; junction bases left unmatched: 7. Looked up from germline, CDR1 is MNHEY and CDR2 is SVGAGI. This chain's CDR3 is CASSPGQAASPLHF. Written as DNA, the CDR3 is TGTGCCAGCAGCCCGGGACAGGCGGCTTCACCCCTCCACTTT.

The chain combines TRBV3-1 (or the pseudogene TRBV3-2) with TRBJ2-7; no clear D gene. Germline V CDR1 and CDR2: LGHDT, YNNKEL (reference sequence). Trimming left V 4 bases short and J 5 bases short, with 12 bases between. This CDR3 has 13 residues. CDR3 coding DNA: TGTGCCAGCAGCCGGGCTCCTAACCACGAGCAGTACTTC. It yields the protein CASSRAPNHEQYF.

The chain uses TRBV10-3 and TRBJ2-1, with TRBD2 matching over 9 bases. Per the germline V gene, CDR1 is ENHRY and CDR2 is SYGVKD. This CDR3 comprises 15 residues. V lost 4 bases and J lost 5; bases outside the gene matches: 6. CDR3 in amino acids: CAISAVTSGHNEQFF. In DNA form, the CDR3 reads TGTGCCATCAGTGCCGTGACTAGCGGTCACAATGAGCAGTTCTTC.